This is a list of T cell receptor beta chains from one sample in a study of cytomegalovirus exposure and HLA in healthy donors. The table came from immunoSEQ multiplex PCR; TCRdb's copy has only in-frame clones and leaves some out. The repertoire consists of around 160,000 clones, with about four fifths occurring once and the leading ten covering about 4%. Sequenced sample: PBMCs. Receptors originate from a man aged 45-60 years in good health and CMV-seropositive. The CDR3 runs from the conserved cysteine through the conserved F or W. D genes are given only for firm matches. Clone size is given for some rows only: seen once, a few or many times, or a class if the clone is expanded.

13,TRBJ1-1,TRBV14,-,-,TGTGCCAGCAGCCAAGCAGGGCACACTGAAGCTTTCTTT,CASSQAGHTEAFF
13,TRBJ1-4,TRBV28,TRBD1,-,TGTGCCGGAGGCGGGACAGGGAACGAAAAACTGTTTTTT,CAGGGTGNEKLFF
14,TRBJ1-6,TRBV6-1,-,-,TGTGCCAGCAGGAGGGAAACCTATAATTCACCCCTCCACTTT,CASRRETYNSPLHF
11,TRBJ2-5,TRBV7-9,-,-,TGTGCCAGCGGGGCAGAAGAGACCCAGTACTTC,CASGAEETQYF
14,TRBJ2-7,TRBV18,-,-,TGTGCCAGCTCACTCCGGGGTGACACCTACGAGCAGTACTTC,CASSLRGDTYEQYF
17,TRBJ2-6,TRBV19,TRBD1,-,TGTGCCAGTAGAAAACCTGGGACAGTCTCTGGGGCCAACGTCCTGACTTTC,CASRKPGTVSGANVLTF
14,TRBJ1-1,TRBV5-1,-,-,TGCGCCAGCAGCTGGGACGGGGGGAACACTGAAGCTTTCTTT,CASSWDGGNTEAFF
13,TRBJ1-5,TRBV7-9,-,-,TGTGCGTTGGGCAGGGAAGGCAATCAGCCCCAGCATTTT,CALGREGNQPQHF
15,TRBJ2-1,TRBV5-6,TRBD2,-,TGTGCCAGCACCGAAGCGGGAGCCCCCTACAATGAGCAGTTCTTC,CASTEAGAPYNEQFF
14,TRBJ1-1,TRBV7-9,TRBD1,-,TGTGCCAGCAGCTTAGGGACAGGGAATTATGGAGCTTTCTTT,CASSLGTGNYGAFF
14,TRBJ1-1,TRBV15,-,-,TGTGCCACCAGTGAGGGTAGATTGAACACTGAAGCTTTCTTT,CATSEGRLNTEAFF
13,TRBJ1-2,TRBV6-1,-,few,TGTGCCAGCAGGGAACAGTCTAACTATGGCTACACCTTC,CASREQSNYGYTF
15,TRBJ1-2,TRBV28,-,-,TGTGCCAGCAGTATCCCTCCGGGGGACAACTATGGCTACACCTTC,CASSIPPGDNYGYTF
15,TRBJ2-7,TRBV27,-,-,TGTGCCAGCAGTCGGCATAGACAAGGGGGCTACGAGCAGTACTTC,CASSRHRQGGYEQYF
19,TRBJ2-1,TRBV6-1,-,-,TGTGCCAGCAGTGAAACGCCCCTGAGGGTGAAGCTAGCGTCCGGTGAGCAGTTCTTC,CASSETPLRVKLASGEQFF
13,TRBJ2-3,TRBV13,-,-,TGTGCCAGCAGAAGACTAGAAGCAGATACGCAGTATTTT,CASRRLEADTQYF
15,TRBJ1-4,TRBV4-3,-,-,TGCGCCAGCAGCCACTACAGGGCAACTAATGAAAAACTGTTTTTT,CASSHYRATNEKLFF
14,TRBJ2-1,TRBV5-1,TRBD2,-,TGCGCCAGCAGCTTGGCCCCGGTAGCGGGGCAGCAGTTCTTC,CASSLAPVAGQQFF
15,TRBJ2-3,TRBV9,-,-,TGTGCCAGCAGCGTAGGCGGGGCCACCACAGATACGCAGTATTTT,CASSVGGATTDTQYF
16,TRBJ2-4,TRBV11-2,TRBD1,few,TGTGCCAGCAGCTTAGATCAGTTTCAGGGGGAAAACATTCAGTACTTC,CASSLDQFQGENIQYF
15,TRBJ1-2,TRBV6-5,-,-,TGTGCCAGCAGTTACTCGAGGGTAGGAGGCTATGGCTACACCTTC,CASSYSRVGGYGYTF
15,TRBJ2-6,TRBV5-1,TRBD2,-,TGCGCCAGCAGACTAGCGGAGAGCCAGGCCAACGTCCTGACTTTC,CASRLAESQANVLTF
14,TRBJ1-5,TRBV4-1,TRBD1,-,TGCGCCAGCAGCCTGTCGACAGGGAAGACGCCCCAGCATTTT,CASSLSTGKTPQHF
18,TRBJ2-2,TRBV4-2,-,-,TGTGCCAGCAGCCAAGGGTCCCGGTTCGCCCGCGACACCGGGGAGCTGTTTTTT,CASSQGSRFARDTGELFF
15,TRBJ1-4,TRBV11-2,TRBD1,-,TGTGCCAGTACTATTGATGGACAGGGGGAGGAAAAACTGTTTTTT,CASTIDGQGEEKLFF
14,TRBJ2-7,TRBV6-6,-,-,TGTGCCAGCAGTTACGCGGGCAGGTCCTACGAGCAGTACTTC,CASSYAGRSYEQYF
14,TRBJ2-5,TRBV6-1,TRBD1,once,TGTGCCAGCAGCCGGGACAGGGGGCGAGAGACCCAGTACTTC,CASSRDRGRETQYF
13,TRBJ2-1,TRBV6-5,TRBD1,-,TGTGCCAGCAGTGTGGACAGGAGTAATGAGCAGTTCTTC,CASSVDRSNEQFF